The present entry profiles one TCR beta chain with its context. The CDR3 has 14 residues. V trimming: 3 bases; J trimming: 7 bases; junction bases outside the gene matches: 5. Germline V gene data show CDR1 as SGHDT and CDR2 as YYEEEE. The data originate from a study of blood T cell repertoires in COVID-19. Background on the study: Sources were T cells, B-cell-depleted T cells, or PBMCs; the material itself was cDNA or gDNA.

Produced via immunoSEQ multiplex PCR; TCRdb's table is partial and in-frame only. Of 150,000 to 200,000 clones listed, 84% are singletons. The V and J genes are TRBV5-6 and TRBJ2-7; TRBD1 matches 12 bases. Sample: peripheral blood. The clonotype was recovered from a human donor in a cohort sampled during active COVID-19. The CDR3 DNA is TGTGCCAGCAGCTGGGGACAGGGGGCCAGGGAGCAGTACTTC. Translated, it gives CASSWGQGAREQYF.